The clone carrying this T cell receptor (beta chain) was seen only a few times. The data belong to a study of response to subunit inactivated influenza vaccine. TCRdb recomputed calls from the RT-PCR reads with MiXCR, one row per CDR3 protein. The profile shows 750,000 to 850,000 distinct CDR3 sequences, approximately 18% of them singletons. J lost 3 bases, V lost 4 bases, and 3 bases had no gene match. The CDR3 is 15 amino acids. This TCR was sampled from a man aged 50-60 years who received an inactivated influenza vaccine. The chain links TRBV12-3 or TRBV12-4 to TRBJ2-2; 9 bases are shared with TRBD1. The starting material was PBMCs from blood, obtained roughly 5 days after vaccination. As DNA, the CDR3 is TGTGCCAGCAGTTCATGGGACAGGGACACCGGGGAGCTGTTTTTT. Protein: CASSSWDRDTGELFF.